This T cell receptor beta chain appears in the sequencing data of a study of beta chain features in type 1 diabetes. Study-wide points: Sampled from patients, naive, central memory and Treg TCRB repertoires appeared more similar than those sampled from healthy donors. TCRB CDR3s from Type 1 diabetes patients were moderately but significantly shorter in all four CD4+ subsets.

This clone was observed a handful of times. The antigen remains undetermined. CDR1 and CDR2 from the germline V gene are MNHNY and SVGAGI (reference sequence). V gave up 2 bases and J gave up 14 bases, with 18 bases separating them. CDR3 size: 13 residues. Expressed TCRB transcripts were sequenced, since all the RNA that had been isolated was reverse transcribed. Sequencing of naive, central memory and regulatory T cell samples gave an average of around 4 million reads. Sequenced by immunoSEQ multiplex PCR; TCRdb stores in-frame clones only, minus some. The sample consists of more than 300,000 clones, over 8.5% of them appearing once.

This TCR derives from a man in his thirties or forties with type 1 diabetes. The sequenced material came from central memory CD4+ T cells from blood. The chain couples TRBV6-6 to TRBJ2-5, with D maybe TRBD2 (6 bases). The CDR3 DNA reads TGTGCCAGCAGTTACAGGTTGGAGGGGACTCCCTACTTC. Protein: CASSYRLEGTPYF.